A selection of T cell receptor beta chains follows, all from one sample in a study of technical replicates of blood from a handful of donors. TCRdb's copy holds only in-frame clones and misses some; the assay was immunoSEQ multiplex PCR. The repertoire has tens of thousands of clones, 92% of them found once; the top ten carry under 0.55%. The sequenced sample consisted of T cells isolated from PBMCs. Receptors originate from a human donor in good health. The CDR3 runs from the conserved cysteine through the conserved F or W. Each record gives: CDR3 length, V gene, clone size, CDR3 protein. Rows may omit the clone size; those that give it use once, few, many or a size class.

>15|TRBV7-2|-
CASSIGRGPPDTQYF
>15|TRBV9|-
CASSVDTGANTEAFF
>14|TRBV10-2|-
CASSESLGRSEQYF
>15|TRBV7-2|-
CASSSPGARNQPQHF
>16|TRBV19|-
CASSRGAGGSYNEQFF
>15|TRBV13|-
CASSSRASGYNEQFF
>17|TRBV28|-
CASSRGLAGTFTDTQYF
>16|TRBV18|-
CASSNNPSGRYNEQFF
>15|TRBV6-1|-
CASSDSTGIGEKLFF
>12|TRBV19|once
CASSAGQETQYF
>14|TRBV27|-
CASKKGLAAYEQYF
>15|TRBV19|-
CASSIASVMNTEAFF
>12|TRBV6-1|-
CASSVSVYEQYF
>14|TRBV28|-
CATLIRDSSYEQYF
>16|TRBV30|-
CAWSASSGRYTGELFF
>17|TRBV7-9|-
CASSFLKRDKYTDTQYF
>15|TRBV28|-
CASSPPDRDFYEQYF
>13|TRBV2|-
CASSDPLEYEQYF
>11|TRBV6-5|-
CASSGGGKLFF
>17|TRBV19|-
CASSPRLAGGSYNEQFF
>15|TRBV6-5|-
CASPKPLAGTDTQYF
>15|TRBV19|-
CASSPRGSSGNTIYF
>13|TRBV27|-
CASSLGQGETQYF
>14|TRBV19|-
CASSSQGASNEQYF
>14|TRBV19|-
CASSIVGGWAEAFF
>13|TRBV10-1|-
CASSGSGLETQYF
>13|TRBV4-3|-
CASSLTGFDGYTF
>13|TRBV27|-
CASANLYFNEQFF
>21|TRBV27|-
CASSLKGGQGAIWASYNEQFF
>16|TRBV7-9|-
CASSLAEAGDIYGYTF
>14|TRBV30|-
CACRLAGEEDTQYF
>14|TRBV28|-
CASSLGRAPNSYTF
>13|TRBV9|-
CASSVQNTDTQYF
>13|TRBV30|-
CAWSLTHAGEQFF
>14|TRBV6-5|once
CASSYPRGHHTQYF